The entry below describes one T cell receptor beta chain. The target antigen is unknown. The junction departs from germline at one end; a sequencing error may be responsible. These data originate in a study of post-analysis software for immune sequencing data. The overall study: Disease courses included relapsing-remitting, secondary progressive and progressive-relapsing multiple sclerosis. Study results and limitations: Controls showed lower frequencies than patients for 5 or 6 TRBV segments, and TRBV5-6, TRBV5-1 and TRBV20-1 were among these. Compared with controls, patients showed significantly lower normalized Chao1 diversity. The F measure placed samples prepared in the same batch into strongly shared clusters.

Germline CDR1 SQVTM, CDR2 ANQGSEA. The CDR3 length is 15 residues. The authors incorporated unique molecular identifiers into the TCR beta cDNA libraries. The authors obtained roughly 500,000 cDNA molecules from approximately 1 to 10 million T cells. TCRdb redid the calling of the PCR reads with MiXCR, one entry per CDR3 protein. The profile shows about 770,000 distinct CDR3 sequences, roughly 46% of them singletons. The chain joins TRBV29-1 to TRBJ2-5; either TRBD1 or TRBD2 may supply D (6 bases each). Sequenced input: blood. The sequence derives from a girl between 5 and 17 years old with multiple sclerosis. The CDR3, as DNA: TGCAGCGTTGAAGAACCGGGGGCAGGTCAAGAGACCCTGTACTTC. Its translation: CSVEEPGAGQETLYF.